This T cell receptor (beta chain) was identified in a study of cytomegalovirus exposure and HLA in healthy donors. General study results and limits: Confirmation in vitro established that a few CMV-associated chains were specific for CMV antigens. The TCR clusters that emerged in the first cohort tended, a later analysis found, to co-occur in the 120 or so validation repertoires. The study put some 150 TCR beta chains on its list as cytomegalovirus-associated.

This clone came up many times. The antigen is not known. It was the approximately 120-subject validation cohort, separate from the roughly 700-subject first cohort, to which the donors belonged. TCRdb's table, derived via immunoSEQ multiplex PCR, lists solely in-frame clones and lacks some. The table shows over 100,000 clones, with 89% occurring only once. The CDR3 is 13 amino acids. V dropped 5 bases and J dropped 6; count of bases not matched to a gene: 1. Germline CDR1 MNHNY, CDR2 SVGAGI (reference sequence). This clonotype was obtained from a woman aged 18-29 years in good health and CMV-seronegative. The chain is built from TRBV6-6 and TRBJ2-1, with 10 bases identical to TRBD1. The sample consisted of PBMCs. The CDR3 region has the DNA TGTGCCAGCAGTGGACAGGGGGTCAATGAGCAGTTCTTC. It translates to CASSGQGVNEQFF.